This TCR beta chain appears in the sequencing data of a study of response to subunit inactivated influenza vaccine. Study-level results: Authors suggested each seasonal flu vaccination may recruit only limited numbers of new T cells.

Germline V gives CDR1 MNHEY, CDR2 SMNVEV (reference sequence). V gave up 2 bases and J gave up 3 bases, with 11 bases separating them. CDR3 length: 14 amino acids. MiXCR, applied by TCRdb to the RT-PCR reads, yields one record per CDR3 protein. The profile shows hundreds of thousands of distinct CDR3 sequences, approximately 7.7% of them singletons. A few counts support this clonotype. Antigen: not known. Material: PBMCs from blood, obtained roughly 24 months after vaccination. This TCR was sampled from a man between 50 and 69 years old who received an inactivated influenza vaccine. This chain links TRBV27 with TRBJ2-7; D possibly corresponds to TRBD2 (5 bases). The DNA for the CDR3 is TGTGCCAGCAGTTTAAGTCGAGGGAACTACGAGCAGTACTTC. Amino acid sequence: CASSLSRGNYEQYF.